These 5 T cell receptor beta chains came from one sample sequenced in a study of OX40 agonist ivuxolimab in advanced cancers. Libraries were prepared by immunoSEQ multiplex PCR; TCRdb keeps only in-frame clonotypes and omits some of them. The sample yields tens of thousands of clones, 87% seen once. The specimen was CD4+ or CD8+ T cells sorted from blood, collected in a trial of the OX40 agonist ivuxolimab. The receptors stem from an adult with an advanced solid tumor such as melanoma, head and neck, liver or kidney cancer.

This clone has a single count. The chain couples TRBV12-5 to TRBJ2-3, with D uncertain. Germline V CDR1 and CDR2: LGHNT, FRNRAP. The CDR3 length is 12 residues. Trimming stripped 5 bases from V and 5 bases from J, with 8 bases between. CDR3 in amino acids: CASGATIDTQYF. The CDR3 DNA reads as TGTGCTAGTGGTGCCACTATAGATACGCAGTATTTT. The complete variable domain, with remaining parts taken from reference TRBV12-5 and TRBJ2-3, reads DARVTQTPRHKVTEMGQEVTMRCQPILGHNTVFWYRQTMMQGLELLAYFRNRAPLDDSGMPKDRFSAEMPDATLATLKIQPSEPRDSAVYFCASGATIDTQYFGPGTRLTVL.

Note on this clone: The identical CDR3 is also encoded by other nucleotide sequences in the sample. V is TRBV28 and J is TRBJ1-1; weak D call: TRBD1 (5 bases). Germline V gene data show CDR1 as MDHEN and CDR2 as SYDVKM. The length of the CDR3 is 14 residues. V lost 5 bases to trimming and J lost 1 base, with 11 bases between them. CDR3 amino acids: CASSRLTGNTEAFF. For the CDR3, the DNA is TGTGCCAGCAGTCGACTCACAGGGAACACTGAAGCTTTCTTT.

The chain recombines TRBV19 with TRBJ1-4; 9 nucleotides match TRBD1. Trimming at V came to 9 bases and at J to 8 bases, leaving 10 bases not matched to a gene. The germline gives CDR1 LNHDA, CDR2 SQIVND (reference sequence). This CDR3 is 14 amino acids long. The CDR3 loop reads CASRPGTGSEKLFF. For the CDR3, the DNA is TGTGCCAGCCGTCCCGGGACAGGGAGCGAAAAACTGTTTTTT.

CDR3 DNA sequence: TGTGCCAGCAGAAACCGGGACAGGAATTACGAGCAGTACTTC. As protein: CASRNRDRNYEQYF. The rearrangement uses TRBV6-5 and TRBJ2-7; 8 bases line up with TRBD1. V was clipped by 6 bases and J by 4 bases; unmatched bases: 8. The CDR3 length is 14 residues. Looked up from germline, CDR1 is MNHEY and CDR2 is SVGAGI.

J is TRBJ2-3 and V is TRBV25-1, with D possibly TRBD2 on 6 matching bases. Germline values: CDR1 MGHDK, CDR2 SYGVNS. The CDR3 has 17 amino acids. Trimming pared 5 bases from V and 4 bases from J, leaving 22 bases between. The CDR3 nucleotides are TGTGCCAGCAGTTTCCTTCCCGGGACTCGAAGCGCAGATACGCAGTATTTT. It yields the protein CASSFLPGTRSADTQYF.